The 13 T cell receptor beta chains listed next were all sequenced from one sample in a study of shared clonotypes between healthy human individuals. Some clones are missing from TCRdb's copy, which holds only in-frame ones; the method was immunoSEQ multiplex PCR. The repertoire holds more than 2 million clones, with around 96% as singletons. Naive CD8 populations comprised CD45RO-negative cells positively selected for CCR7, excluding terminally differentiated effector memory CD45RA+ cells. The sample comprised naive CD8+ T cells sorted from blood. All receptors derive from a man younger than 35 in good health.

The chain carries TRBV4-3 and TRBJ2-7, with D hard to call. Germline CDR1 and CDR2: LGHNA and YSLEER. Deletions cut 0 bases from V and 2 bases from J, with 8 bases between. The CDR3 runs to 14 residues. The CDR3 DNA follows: TGCGCCAGCAGCCAAGATTCCCTGACCTACGAGCAGTACTTC. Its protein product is CASSQDSLTYEQYF.

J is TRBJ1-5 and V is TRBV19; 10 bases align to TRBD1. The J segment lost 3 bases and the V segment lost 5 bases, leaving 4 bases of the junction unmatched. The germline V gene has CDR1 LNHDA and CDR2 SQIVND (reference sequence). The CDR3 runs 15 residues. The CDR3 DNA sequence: TGTGCCAGTAGTTGGACAGGGGGGCACAATCAGCCCCAGCATTTT. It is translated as CASSWTGGHNQPQHF.

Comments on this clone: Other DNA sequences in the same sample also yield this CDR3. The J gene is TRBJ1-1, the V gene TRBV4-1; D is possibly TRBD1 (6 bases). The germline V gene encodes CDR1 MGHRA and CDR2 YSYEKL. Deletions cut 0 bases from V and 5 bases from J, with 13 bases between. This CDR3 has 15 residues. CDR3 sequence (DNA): TGCGCCAGCAGCCAAGAAGGGGGGAGGGGTACTGAAGCTTTCTTT. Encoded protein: CASSQEGGRGTEAFF.

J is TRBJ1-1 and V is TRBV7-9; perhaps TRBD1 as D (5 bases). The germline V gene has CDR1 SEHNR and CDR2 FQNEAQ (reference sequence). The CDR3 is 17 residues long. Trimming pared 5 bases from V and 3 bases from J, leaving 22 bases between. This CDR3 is CASSKGRGQGADTEAFF. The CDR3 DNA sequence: TGTGCCAGCAGCAAGGGGCGCGGCCAGGGAGCGGACACTGAAGCTTTCTTT.

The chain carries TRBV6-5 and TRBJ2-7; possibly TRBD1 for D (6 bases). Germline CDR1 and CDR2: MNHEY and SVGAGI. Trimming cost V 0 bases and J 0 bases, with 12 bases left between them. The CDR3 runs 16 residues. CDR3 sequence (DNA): TGTGCCAGCAGTTACTCGGTGGGGGCGAGCTCCTACGAGCAGTACTTC. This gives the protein CASSYSVGASSYEQYF.

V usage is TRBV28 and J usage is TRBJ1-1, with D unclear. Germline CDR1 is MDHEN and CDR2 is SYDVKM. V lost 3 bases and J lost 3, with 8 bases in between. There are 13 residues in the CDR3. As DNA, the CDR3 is TGTGCCAGCAGTTTCGGTATACACACTGAAGCTTTCTTT. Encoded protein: CASSFGIHTEAFF.

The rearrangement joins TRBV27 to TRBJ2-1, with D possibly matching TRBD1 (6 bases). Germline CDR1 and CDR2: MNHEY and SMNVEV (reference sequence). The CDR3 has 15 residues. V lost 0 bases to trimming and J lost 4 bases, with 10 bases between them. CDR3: CASSLSGTRYNEQFF. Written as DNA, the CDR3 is TGTGCCAGCAGTTTATCGGGGACACGTTACAATGAGCAGTTCTTC.

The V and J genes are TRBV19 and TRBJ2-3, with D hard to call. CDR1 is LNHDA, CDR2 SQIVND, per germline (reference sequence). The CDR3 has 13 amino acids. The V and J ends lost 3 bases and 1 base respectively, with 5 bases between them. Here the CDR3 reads CASSIPRTDTQYF. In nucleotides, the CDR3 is TGTGCCAGTAGTATCCCCCGCACAGATACGCAGTATTTT.

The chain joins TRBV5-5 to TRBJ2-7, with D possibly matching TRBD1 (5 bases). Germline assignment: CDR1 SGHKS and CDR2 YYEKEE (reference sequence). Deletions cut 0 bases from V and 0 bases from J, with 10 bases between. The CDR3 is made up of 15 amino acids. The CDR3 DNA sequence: TGTGCCAGCAGCTTGGAGGCAGGGTCCTCCTACGAGCAGTACTTC. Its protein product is CASSLEAGSSYEQYF.

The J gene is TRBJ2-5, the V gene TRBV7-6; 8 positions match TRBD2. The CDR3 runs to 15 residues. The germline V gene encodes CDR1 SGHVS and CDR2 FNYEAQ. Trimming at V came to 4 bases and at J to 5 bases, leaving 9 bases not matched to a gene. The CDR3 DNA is TGTGCCAGCAGCTCCGGACTAGCTATGTTGGAGACCCAGTACTTC. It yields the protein CASSSGLAMLETQYF.

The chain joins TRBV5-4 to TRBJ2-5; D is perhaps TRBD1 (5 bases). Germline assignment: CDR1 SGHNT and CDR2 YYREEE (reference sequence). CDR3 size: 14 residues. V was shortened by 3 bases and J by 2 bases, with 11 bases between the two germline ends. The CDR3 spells CASSSDMRQETQYF. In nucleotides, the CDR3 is TGTGCCAGCAGCTCGGACATGAGGCAAGAGACCCAGTACTTC. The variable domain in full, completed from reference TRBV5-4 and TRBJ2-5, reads ETGVTQSPTHLIKTRGQQVTLRCSSQSGHNTVSWYQQALGQGPQFIFQYYREEENGRGNFPPRFSGLQFPNYSSELNVNALELDDSALYLCASSSDMRQETQYFGPGTRLLVL.

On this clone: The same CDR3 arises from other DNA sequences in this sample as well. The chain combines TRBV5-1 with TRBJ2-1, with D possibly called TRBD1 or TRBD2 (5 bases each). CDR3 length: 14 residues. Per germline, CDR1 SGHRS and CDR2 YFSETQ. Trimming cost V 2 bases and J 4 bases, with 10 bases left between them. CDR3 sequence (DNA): TGCGCCAGCAGCTTCGGGACCGCGTACAATGAGCAGTTCTTC. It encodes CASSFGTAYNEQFF.

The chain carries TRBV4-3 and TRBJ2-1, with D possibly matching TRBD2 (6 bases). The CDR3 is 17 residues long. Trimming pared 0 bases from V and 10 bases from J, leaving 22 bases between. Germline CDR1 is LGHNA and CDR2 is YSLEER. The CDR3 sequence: CASSQDSAVGGLSEQFF. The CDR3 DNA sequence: TGCGCCAGCAGCCAAGATTCGGCAGTGGGAGGCCTTAGCGAGCAGTTCTTC.